Listed here are 18 T cell receptor beta chains from one sample, sequenced in a study of beta chain features in type 1 diabetes. Every bit of the isolated RNA underwent reverse transcription, so sequencing read expressed TCRB transcripts. The method was immunoSEQ multiplex PCR; TCRdb's version includes in-frame clones alone and lacks a portion of them. Of hundreds of thousands of clones detected, roughly a tenth appear once; the ten largest clones hold around 0.018%. The antigens of these receptors remain unknown. Study results and limitations: Type 1 diabetes patients had moderately but significantly shorter TCRB CDR3s in all four CD4+ subsets.

The sequenced material came from naive CD4+ T cells from blood. The source of these receptors is a man aged 30 to 39 with type 1 diabetes.

This clone has only a few counts. CDR3 nucleotides: TGCAGCGTTGAAGAACGAAATCTAAGGGGCAGGTACTTC. Its translation: CSVEERNLRGRYF. V gene TRBV29-1 combines with J gene TRBJ2-7; the D gene is possibly TRBD1 (5 bases). The germline V gene encodes CDR1 SQVTM and CDR2 ANQGSEA. Trimming shortened V by 0 bases and J by 12 bases, and 18 bases separated the two germline ends. The CDR3 contains 13 residues.

This clone was observed a few times. V usage is TRBV4-2 and J usage is TRBJ2-5, with 10 bases matching TRBD2. The CDR3 is made up of 16 amino acids. J gave up 7 bases and V 0 bases, and 8 bases lay outside the gene matches. Germline CDR1 reads LGHNA; CDR2 reads YNFKEQ. The CDR3 bases are TGTGCCAGCAGCCAAGATAAGAGCGGGGGGGCAGGGACCCAGTACTTC. Its protein product is CASSQDKSGGAGTQYF.

This clone was observed a handful of times. The chain combines TRBV25-1 with TRBJ2-3; 7 positions match TRBD2. The germline V gene has CDR1 MGHDK and CDR2 SYGVNS. The CDR3 runs to 14 residues. Germline trimming cut 6 bases from V and 3 bases from J; bases unmatched to any gene: 6. The CDR3 coding sequence is TGTGCCAGCAGCCACGCAGCGGGAACAGATACGCAGTATTTT. It translates to CASSHAAGTDTQYF. Full variable domain (remainder filled in from reference TRBV25-1 and TRBJ2-3): EADIYQTPRYLVIGTGKKITLECSQTMGHDKMYWYQQDPGMELHLIHYSYGVNSTEKGDLSSESTVSRIRTEHFPLTLESARPSHTSQYLCASSHAAGTDTQYFGPGTRLTVL.

The V call is TRBV12-5, the J call TRBJ2-5, with D possibly matching TRBD1 (6 bases). Germline V CDR1 and CDR2: LGHNT, FRNRAP. V was clipped by 6 bases and J by 5 bases, with 13 bases between them. This CDR3 comprises 13 residues. The CDR3 protein is CASGQGQWETQYF. The CDR3 region has the DNA TGTGCTAGTGGACAGGGCCAGTGGGAGACCCAGTACTTC. Filled out from reference TRBV12-5 and TRBJ2-5, the complete variable domain reads DARVTQTPRHKVTEMGQEVTMRCQPILGHNTVFWYRQTMMQGLELLAYFRNRAPLDDSGMPKDRFSAEMPDATLATLKIQPSEPRDSAVYFCASGQGQWETQYFGPGTRLLVL.

This clone was observed a handful of times. The gene calls are TRBV15 and TRBJ2-5, with D possibly matching TRBD2 (7 bases). V was clipped by 4 bases and J by 1 base, with 10 bases between them. Germline V CDR1 and CDR2: LNHNV, YYDKDF (reference sequence). This CDR3 spans 14 amino acids. The CDR3 DNA is TGTGCCACCAGCAAGCGGGACATCCAAGAGACCCAGTACTTC. Encoded protein: CATSKRDIQETQYF.

This sequence joins TRBV2 and TRBJ2-1; 10 bases line up with TRBD2. Germline CDR1 reads SNHLY; CDR2 reads FYNNEI. V lost 7 bases, J lost 8 bases, and 11 bases stayed unmatched. This CDR3 contains 15 residues. The CDR3 coding sequence is TGTGCCAGCACCGTGCAACTAGCGGGGATCGATGAGCAGTTCTTC. Amino acid sequence: CASTVQLAGIDEQFF.

The chain combines TRBV4-3 with TRBJ2-3; tentative D call: TRBD2 (5 bases). The germline gives CDR1 LGHNA, CDR2 YSLEER. V was cut by 1 base and J by 5 bases, with 16 bases left in between. This CDR3 has 16 amino acids. For the CDR3, the DNA is TGCGCCAGCAGCCAAGCCCAGCCGTACAGCGGAGATACGCAGTATTTT. Translation: CASSQAQPYSGDTQYF.

This clone has more than one count but fewer than ten. The chain joins TRBV30 to TRBJ2-2; tentative D call: TRBD1 (6 bases). Germline CDR1 reads GTSNPN; CDR2 reads SVGIG (reference sequence). V lost 3 bases and J 2 bases, leaving 13 bases between the germline ends. This CDR3 is 15 amino acids long. The CDR3 spells CAWRVDSLNTGELFF. The CDR3 DNA is TGTGCCTGGAGGGTGGACAGCTTAAACACCGGGGAGCTGTTTTTT. Variable domain in full (rest from reference TRBV30 and TRBJ2-2): SQTIHQWPATLVQPVGSPLSLECTVEGTSNPNLYWYRQAAGRGLQLLFYSVGIGQISSEVPQNLSASRPQDRQFILSSKKLLLSDSGFYLCAWRVDSLNTGELFFGEGSRLTVL.

This clone was found a few times. The DNA for the CDR3 is TGTGCCAGCTCAAGCGGAGGGGGCTTTAGCACAGATACGCAGTATTTT. Residues: CASSSGGGFSTDTQYF. The chain uses TRBV7-2 and TRBJ2-3; TRBD1 might be the D (7 bases). V was trimmed by 8 bases and J by 0 bases, leaving 18 bases between them. The CDR3 totals 16 residues. Germline loops: CDR1 SGHTA, CDR2 FQGNSA.

The rearrangement uses TRBV11-2 and TRBJ2-7; 12 bases match TRBD1. This CDR3 has 15 amino acids. Germline loops: CDR1 SGHAT, CDR2 FQNNGV. After removal of 3 bases from V and 5 bases from J, the junction contained 5 bases not matched to a gene. The CDR3 bases are TGTGCCAGCAGCTTTATCCGGGACAGGGGGCACGAGCAGTACTTC. Translation: CASSFIRDRGHEQYF. Based on the CDR3 plus reference TRBV11-2 and TRBJ2-7, the full variable domain is EAGVAQSPRYKIIEKRQSVAFWCNPISGHATLYWYQQILGQGPKLLIQFQNNGVVDDSQLPKDRFSAERLKGVDSTLKIQPAKLEDSAVYLCASSFIRDRGHEQYFGPGTRLTVT.

This clone was seen a handful of times. The chain links TRBV2 to TRBJ2-7; TRBD1 matches 10 bases. The CDR3 is 14 residues long. J gave up 6 bases and V 4 bases, and 6 bases lay outside the gene matches. Germline CDR1 is SNHLY and CDR2 is FYNNEI. CDR3 loop: CASSVGTGASEQYF. The CDR3 DNA sequence: TGTGCCAGCAGTGTCGGGACAGGGGCTTCCGAGCAGTACTTC. Supplemented by reference TRBV2 and TRBJ2-7, the full variable domain reads EPEVTQTPSHQVTQMGQEVILRCVPISNHLYFYWYRQILGQKVEFLVSFYNNEISEKSEIFDDQFSVERPDGSNFTLKIRSTKLEDSAMYFCASSVGTGASEQYFGPGTRLTVT.

A few counts support this clone. J is TRBJ2-7 and V is TRBV12-5, with D maybe TRBD1 (5 bases). The CDR3 loop spans 15 amino acids. The germline gives CDR1 LGHNT, CDR2 FRNRAP. V lost 0 bases, J lost 4 bases, and 13 bases lay in between. The CDR3 loop is CASGLVRGRAYEQYF. The CDR3 DNA reads as TGTGCTAGTGGTTTGGTACGCGGCAGGGCGTACGAGCAGTACTTC.

The DNA for the CDR3 is TGTGCCAGCAGTCGCGGAGGGACAGATACGCAGTATTTT. It codes for CASSRGGTDTQYF. The gene calls are TRBV2 and TRBJ2-3; D perhaps matches TRBD2 (6 bases). Trimming shortened V by 5 bases and J by 3 bases, and 9 bases separated the two germline ends. Germline lookup yields CDR1 SNHLY and CDR2 FYNNEI. This CDR3 spans 13 amino acids.

This clone was recorded a few times. V and J are TRBV9 and TRBJ2-5; D might be TRBD2 (6 bases). Germline CDR1 is SGDLS and CDR2 is YYNGEE. The CDR3 sequence is 14 residues long. Between the trimmed V and J ends, which lost 1 base and 11 bases, there was a span of 18 bases. The CDR3 nucleotides read TGTGCCAGCAGCGTAAGGTCAGGGTCGGGAGAGCAGTACTTC. This sequence encodes CASSVRSGSGEQYF.

This chain connects TRBV19 to TRBJ2-7, with D possibly being TRBD1 (6 bases). Trimming removed 2 bases from V and 7 bases from J, with 12 bases in between. Germline loops: CDR1 LNHDA, CDR2 SQIVND (reference sequence). The CDR3 sequence is 13 residues long. The chain's CDR3 is CASSIPRGSEQYF. As DNA, the CDR3 is TGTGCCAGTAGTATACCCAGGGGATCGGAGCAGTACTTC.

This clone was seen more than once but under ten times. Other DNA sequences in this sample translate to the same CDR3. CDR3 coding DNA: TGCGCCAGCAGCTTACCGGGACAGGCCTATGGCTACACCTTC. As protein: CASSLPGQAYGYTF. This sequence joins TRBV5-1 and TRBJ1-2, with 8 bases fitting TRBD1. The CDR3 covers 14 residues. V was pared by 2 bases and J by 4 bases, with 4 bases of the junction left unmatched. Germline V gene data show CDR1 as SGHRS and CDR2 as YFSETQ.

This clone has more than one count but fewer than ten. The chain joins TRBV7-2 to TRBJ1-5; the match to TRBD1 covers 10 bases. The V and J ends lost 2 bases and 0 bases, in that order; junction bases with no gene match: 7. Looked up from germline, CDR1 is SGHTA and CDR2 is FQGNSA. The CDR3 is made up of 18 amino acids. CDR3 nucleotide sequence: TGTGCCAGCAGCTTATGGACAGGGGGAGATAATAGCAATCAGCCCCAGCATTTT. It yields the protein CASSLWTGGDNSNQPQHF.

The V and J genes are TRBV6-6 and TRBJ2-5; 10 bases fit TRBD2. The ends lost 2 bases at V and 5 bases at J; junction bases unmatched: 5. The germline V gene has CDR1 MNHNY and CDR2 SVGAGI (reference sequence). CDR3 size: 15 residues. CDR3 sequence: CASSYGGTSAETQYF. The CDR3 bases are TGTGCCAGCAGTTACGGGGGGACTAGCGCCGAGACCCAGTACTTC.